These 14 T cell receptor beta chains were sequenced from one sample in a study of blood T cells in healthy people across ages. With a J-beta primer mix and a sample-barcoded 5' primer, a second PCR ran roughly 6 to 12 cycles. MiXCR, run by TCRdb on the 5' RACE reads, gives a single entry per CDR3 protein. This table has roughly 1.5 million distinct CDR3 sequences, 35% to 45% appearing once. The sequencing input was blood. The source of these receptors is a woman between 18 and 30 years old in good health.

This clonotype was counted a few times. The chain joins TRBV15 to TRBJ2-4, with 7 bases fitting TRBD1. Matching the DNA end better, TRBJ2-7 makes the J call doubtful. This CDR3 has 15 amino acids. CDR1 is LNHNV and CDR2 is YYDKDF in the germline V gene (reference sequence). The chain's CDR3 is CATSKALQGFDEQYF. DNA for the CDR3: TGTGCCACCAGCAAAGCATTACAGGGGTTTGACGAGCAGTACTTC.

This clonotype was counted a few times. The chain has TRBV7-9 and TRBJ2-7; 7 bases map to TRBD2. With V trimmed by 0 bases and J by 4 bases, 9 bases remained unmatched. From germline, CDR1 is SEHNR and CDR2 FQNEAQ (reference sequence). The CDR3 is made up of 16 amino acids. The DNA of the CDR3 is TGTGCCAGCAGCTTAGCGACTCGCGGGAGTTCTTACGAGCAGTACTTC. Protein sequence: CASSLATRGSSYEQYF.

This clonotype was seen ten or more times. V is TRBV9 and J is TRBJ2-1; D is ambiguous. V gave up 0 bases and J gave up 5 bases, with 6 bases separating them. The CDR3 consists of 13 residues. CDR1 and CDR2 (germline): SGDLS, YYNGEE. The CDR3, as DNA: TGTGCCAGCAGCGTAGGTCTTAACAATGAGCAGTTCTTC. Amino acids: CASSVGLNNEQFF. The full variable domain, in which reference TRBV9 and TRBJ2-1 provide the parts outside the CDR3, is DSGVTQTPKHLITATGQRVTLRCSPRSGDLSVYWYQQSLDQGLQFLIQYYNGEERAKGNILERFSAQQFPDLHSELNLSSLELGDSALYFCASSVGLNNEQFFGPGTRLTVL.

V usage is TRBV20-1 and J usage is TRBJ2-1; unclear D gene. The CDR3 runs 11 residues. V lost 6 bases and J 5 bases, leaving 8 bases between the germline ends. Germline values: CDR1 DFQATT, CDR2 SNEGSKA (reference sequence). This chain's CDR3 is CSAPKHNEQFF. In DNA form, the CDR3 reads TGCAGTGCGCCCAAGCACAATGAGCAGTTCTTC.

The CDR3 protein is CAWATGPYSPLHF. The DNA of the CDR3 is TGTGCCTGGGCGACAGGACCATACTCACCCCTCCACTTT. The chain has TRBV30 and TRBJ1-6; D is possibly TRBD1 (6 bases). The CDR3 covers 13 residues. The germline gives CDR1 GTSNPN, CDR2 SVGIG (reference sequence). V lost 5 bases to trimming and J lost 10 bases, with 15 bases between them.

In DNA form, the CDR3 reads TGTGCCAGCAGCCAAGAATTGGGACTAGCGGGAGGGCCTTACAATGAGCAGTTCTTC. Its translation: CASSQELGLAGGPYNEQFF. This chain uses TRBV7-3 with TRBJ2-1, with 16 nucleotides matching TRBD2. The V gene end was trimmed by 5 bases and the J gene end by 4 bases; junction bases not matched to a gene: 11. CDR1 is SGHTA, CDR2 FQGTGA, per germline. This CDR3 has 19 amino acids.

This clonotype was counted a few times. The V gene is TRBV20-1, the J gene TRBJ2-3; no firm D call. CDR1 is DFQATT, CDR2 SNEGSKA, per germline (reference sequence). The CDR3 is 15 amino acids. The ends were cut back, 0 bases at V and 0 bases at J, with 10 bases in the middle. The CDR3 reads CSARDWAGSTDTQYF. CDR3 in DNA: TGCAGTGCTAGAGATTGGGCCGGGAGCACAGATACGCAGTATTTT.

The rearrangement links TRBV19 to TRBJ1-2; the D gene is possibly TRBD1 (6 bases). CDR1 is LNHDA and CDR2 is SQIVND in the germline V gene (reference sequence). The CDR3 extends over 16 amino acids. Trimming took off 5 bases at V and 7 bases at J, with 23 bases between the two ends. The CDR3 nucleotides are TGTGCCAGTAGTGCCTCCCAGGGGTCAACGTTAGGTGGCTACACCTTC. Translating gives CASSASQGSTLGGYTF. Together with reference TRBV19 and TRBJ1-2, the CDR3 gives the full variable domain: DGGITQSPKYLFRKEGQNVTLSCEQNLNHDAMYWYRQDPGQGLRLIYYSQIVNDFQKGDIAEGYSVSREKKESFPLTVTSAQKNPTAFYLCASSASQGSTLGGYTFGSGTRLTVV.

This clonotype has a single count. DNA for the CDR3: TGTGCCAGCAGCAAAGCCCCCCCCTACGAGCAGTACTTC. Its protein is CASSKAPPYEQYF. This chain joins TRBV21-1 and TRBJ2-4; the table assigns TRBD1, which was not confirmed against the DNA. Near its end, the DNA agrees better with TRBJ2-7, so the J call may be wrong. TRBV21-1 is a known pseudogene. This CDR3 has 13 residues.

The rearrangement uses TRBV20-1 and TRBJ1-2, with D unclear. Trimming stripped 2 bases from V and 7 bases from J, with 14 bases between. The CDR3 runs to 13 residues. Per germline, CDR1 DFQATT and CDR2 SNEGSKA (reference sequence). The CDR3 loop reads CSARSSRNRGYTF. DNA of the CDR3: TGCAGTGCTAGATCGAGCAGGAATCGTGGCTACACCTTC.

This clonotype was recorded once. V and J are TRBV4-3 and TRBJ1-2, with D perhaps TRBD1 (6 bases). Germline V CDR1 and CDR2: LGHNA, YSLEER. V was pared by 0 bases and J by 13 bases, with 12 bases between. The CDR3 is 12 residues long. CDR3 in DNA: TGCGCCAGCAGCCAAGAAGGGGGGGGCCTCACCTTC. Its protein is CASSQEGGGLTF.

There are a few counts of this clonotype. V usage is TRBV7-2 and J usage is TRBJ2-3; no definite D call. Germline assignment: CDR1 SGHTA and CDR2 FQGNSA. This CDR3 comprises 13 residues. Trimming took off 5 bases at V and 2 bases at J, with 8 bases between the two ends. The CDR3 spells CASSRLNTDTQYF. Written as DNA, the CDR3 is TGTGCCAGCAGCAGACTGAACACAGATACGCAGTATTTT.

The rearrangement uses TRBV27 and TRBJ2-3; possible D gene TRBD1, 6 bases. CDR1 MNHEY and CDR2 SMNVEV come from the germline V gene (reference sequence). The V gene lost 7 bases and the J gene lost 1 base, with 15 bases spanning the gap. The CDR3 runs to 15 residues. The CDR3 protein is CASNRVVFGTDTQYF. CDR3 nucleotide sequence: TGTGCCAGCAACAGGGTTGTTTTTGGCACAGATACGCAGTATTTT.

This clonotype was found a few times. V gene TRBV12-3 or TRBV12-4 combines with J gene TRBJ2-1; 8 positions agree with TRBD1. Trimming took 3 bases from V and 10 from J; bases not matched to a gene: 8. This CDR3 is 14 amino acids long. Here the CDR3 DNA reads TGTGCCAGCAGTTTGGGTGCGACAGGGGACGAGCAGTTCTTC. Translating it yields CASSLGATGDEQFF.